The 16 T cell receptor beta chains reported below all come from one sample, sequenced in a study of control samples from healthy donors and cancer patients. The protocol was immunoSEQ multiplex PCR, while the TCRdb copy is restricted to in-frame clones and leaves out a portion. The sample yields 150,000 or so clones, around 90% seen once. Sample: blood. These receptors came from a man aged 25-45 years in good health.

This chain joins TRBV28 and TRBJ2-5; TRBD1 aligns across 8 bases. The junction had 4 bases not matched to a gene; V was cut back by 8 bases and J by 5 bases. CDR1 is MDHEN, CDR2 SYDVKM, per germline. The CDR3 totals 12 residues. The CDR3 loop is CASQDREETQYF. The CDR3 DNA sequence: TGTGCCAGCCAGGACAGGGAGGAGACCCAGTACTTC.

This sequence joins TRBV4-3 and TRBJ2-1; no clear D. V gave up 1 base and J gave up 6 bases, with 10 bases separating them. The germline CDR1 and CDR2 sequences are LGHNA and YSLEER. The CDR3 spans 14 residues. CDR3 region: CASSQAVFVNEQFF. The CDR3 DNA reads TGCGCCAGCAGCCAAGCCGTATTCGTCAATGAGCAGTTCTTC.

This clone has just a few counts. The chain is built from TRBV7-2 and TRBJ2-2; D possibly corresponds to TRBD2 (6 bases). Trimming removed 5 bases at V and 2 bases at J, with 15 bases between. This CDR3 has 16 amino acids. Germline V gene data show CDR1 as SGHTA and CDR2 as FQGNSA. As DNA, the CDR3 is TGTGCCAGCAGCGGCCCGGAGGGCCGAAACACCGGGGAGCTGTTTTTT. This translates into CASSGPEGRNTGELFF.

The rearrangement uses TRBV28 and TRBJ1-1; D is perhaps TRBD1 (5 bases). CDR3 length equals 14 residues. The ends were cut back, 7 bases at V and 4 bases at J, with 16 bases in the middle. CDR1 and CDR2 from the germline V gene are MDHEN and SYDVKM. CDR3 sequence: CASTTSGPATEAFF. CDR3 DNA sequence: TGTGCCAGCACTACGTCGGGGCCGGCCACTGAAGCTTTCTTT.

The J gene is TRBJ1-1, the V gene TRBV2; TRBD1 matches at 10 bases. Per germline, CDR1 SNHLY and CDR2 FYNNEI. The CDR3 spans 14 residues. V gave up 3 bases and J gave up 4 bases; unmatched junction bases: 2. CDR3 protein: CASSERTGGTEAFF. The CDR3 bases are TGTGCCAGCAGTGAGCGGACAGGGGGCACTGAAGCTTTCTTT. The variable domain in full, completed from reference TRBV2 and TRBJ1-1, reads EPEVTQTPSHQVTQMGQEVILRCVPISNHLYFYWYRQILGQKVEFLVSFYNNEISEKSEIFDDQFSVERPDGSNFTLKIRSTKLEDSAMYFCASSERTGGTEAFFGQGTRLTVV.

This rearrangement joins TRBV5-4 to TRBJ2-3; 11 bases are shared with TRBD2. CDR1 and CDR2 from the germline V gene are SGHNT and YYREEE (reference sequence). This CDR3 has 17 residues. V lost 1 base to trimming and J lost 1 base; unmatched junction nucleotides: 5. The CDR3 loop reads CASSLMTSGAGTDTQYF. The CDR3 DNA reads as TGTGCCAGCAGCTTGATGACTAGCGGGGCTGGCACAGATACGCAGTATTTT.

V gene TRBV5-4 combines with J gene TRBJ1-1; TRBD1 aligns across 7 bases. Unmatched junction bases numbered 5, after V lost 5 bases and J lost 7 bases. Germline lookup yields CDR1 SGHNT and CDR2 YYREEE (reference sequence). The CDR3 extends over 12 amino acids. DNA of the CDR3: TGTGCCAGCAGTTGGGACAGCTATGAAGCTTTCTTT. Amino acid sequence: CASSWDSYEAFF.

This clone showed up just a few times. The chain joins TRBV7-2 to TRBJ2-5; D is possibly TRBD1 (5 bases). This CDR3 has 15 residues. Per the germline V gene, CDR1 is SGHTA and CDR2 is FQGNSA. With 4 bases removed from V and 2 bases from J, the gap between germline ends came to 14 bases. The CDR3 nucleotides are TGTGCCAGCAGCTCCCGGTCGGCAGGGCAAGAGACCCAGTACTTC. As protein: CASSSRSAGQETQYF.

The chain recombines TRBV9 with TRBJ2-6; possible D gene TRBD1, 6 bases. There are 17 residues in the CDR3. The germline CDR1 and CDR2 sequences are SGDLS and YYNGEE. V lost 4 bases to trimming and J lost 2 bases, with 16 bases between them. In nucleotides, the CDR3 is TGTGCCAGCAGCCCCAGGGTGCAGGGGCCTGGGGCCAACGTCCTGACTTTC. This encodes CASSPRVQGPGANVLTF.

V gene TRBV11-3 combines with J gene TRBJ2-1; no clear D. Trimming took off 0 bases at V and 9 bases at J, with 9 bases between the two ends. The CDR3 is made up of 13 amino acids. Germline V CDR1 and CDR2: SGHNT, YENEEA. CDR3 loop: CASSLDRTSEQFF. DNA for the CDR3: TGTGCCAGCAGCTTAGATAGAACGAGTGAGCAGTTCTTC.

The gene calls are TRBV7-9 and TRBJ2-7, with D perhaps matching TRBD2 (6 bases). Germline V lookup: CDR1 SEHNR, CDR2 FQNEAQ (reference sequence). With 5 bases removed from V and 3 bases from J, the gap between germline ends came to 14 bases. The CDR3 length is 14 residues. CDR3: CASSAVLAYYEQYF. The CDR3 DNA is TGTGCCAGCAGCGCGGTTCTAGCGTACTACGAGCAGTACTTC.

The rearrangement links TRBV5-1 to TRBJ1-6; 9 bases line up with TRBD1. CDR1 is SGHRS, CDR2 YFSETQ, per germline. The ends lost 4 bases at V and 2 bases at J; junction bases unmatched: 4. The CDR3 extends over 16 amino acids. The CDR3 DNA sequence: TGCGCCAGCAGCACCACAGGGGGCACCTATAATTCACCCCTCCACTTT. It yields the protein CASSTTGGTYNSPLHF.

Only one count was recorded for this clone. J is TRBJ1-2 and V is TRBV7-9, with D possibly TRBD1 on 5 matching bases. The CDR3 spans 15 residues. V lost 7 bases and J 4 bases, leaving 19 bases between the germline ends. Per the germline V gene, CDR1 is SEHNR and CDR2 is FQNEAQ (reference sequence). CDR3 sequence reads: CASTFDLTVSYGYTF. The CDR3 coding sequence is TGTGCCAGCACTTTCGATTTGACAGTGTCCTATGGCTACACCTTC.

In the case of this clone: Other DNA sequences in this sample translate to the same CDR3. This sequence joins TRBV29-1 and TRBJ2-2, with D hard to call. Germline-derived CDR1 and CDR2 are SQVTM and ANQGSEA. The CDR3 length is 11 residues. V was pared by 6 bases and J by 1 base, with 3 bases between. Here the CDR3 reads CSVGNTGELFF. The CDR3 nucleotides read TGCAGCGTAGGGAACACCGGGGAGCTGTTTTTT.

V and J are TRBV28 and TRBJ2-1, with 7 bases that match TRBD2. Germline-derived CDR1 and CDR2 are MDHEN and SYDVKM. Germline trimming cut 2 bases from V and 9 bases from J; bases unmatched to any gene: 19. This CDR3 is 18 amino acids long. CDR3 loop: CASSLSGYPDPRGSEQFF. Here the CDR3 DNA reads TGTGCCAGCAGTTTAAGTGGCTACCCCGACCCCCGCGGGAGTGAGCAGTTCTTC.

The gene calls are TRBV7-8 and TRBJ1-1; a possible D gene is TRBD1 (5 bases). Looked up from germline, CDR1 is SGHVS and CDR2 is FQNEAQ. V was clipped by 5 bases and J by 6 bases, with 16 bases between them. CDR3 size: 14 residues. CDR3 sequence: CASSPSIWGPEAFF. The CDR3 nucleotides are TGTGCCAGCAGCCCATCGATCTGGGGCCCTGAAGCTTTCTTT. The variable domain in full, completed from reference TRBV7-8 and TRBJ1-1, reads GAGVSQSPRYKVAKRGQDVALRCDPISGHVSLFWYQQALGQGPEFLTYFQNEAQLDKSGLPSDRFFAERPEGSVSTLKIQRTQQEDSAVYLCASSPSIWGPEAFFGQGTRLTVV.